This is a list of T cell receptor beta chains from one sample in a study of CD8 T cells in Susac syndrome. TCRdb redid the calling of the immunoSEQ multiplex PCR reads with MiXCR, one entry per CDR3 protein. Here the sample spans roughly 86,000 distinct CDR3 sequences, approximately 96% being singletons. Sequenced: CD8+ T cells from PBMCs. These receptors were taken from a human donor with Susac syndrome. CDR3s include the opening cysteine and the closing phenylalanine or tryptophan. The order of the fields is CDR3 length, D gene, V gene, J gene, clone size, CDR3 DNA, CDR3 protein. The D gene is left open where the match is weak. Only part of the rows carry a size: once, few, many, or a class if the clone is expanded.

CDR3 length: 11
D gene: -
V gene: TRBV7-2
J gene: TRBJ2-2
clone size: -
CDR3 DNA: TGTGCCAGCAGCTTAAACCCGGAGCTGTTTTTT
CDR3 protein: CASSLNPELFF

CDR3 length: 14
D gene: -
V gene: TRBV4-3
J gene: TRBJ1-2
clone size: -
CDR3 DNA: TGCGCCAGCAGCCAAGCCGACAGCGACTATGGCTACACCTTC
CDR3 protein: CASSQADSDYGYTF

CDR3 length: 13
D gene: -
V gene: TRBV5-1
J gene: TRBJ2-7
clone size: -
CDR3 DNA: TGCGCCAGCAGCTATAAGAGCTCCTACGAGCAGTACTTC
CDR3 protein: CASSYKSSYEQYF

CDR3 length: 14
D gene: -
V gene: TRBV30
J gene: TRBJ2-7
clone size: few
CDR3 DNA: TGTGCCTGGAGTGAATCGGCAGCGAGTAGGGAGCAGTACTTC
CDR3 protein: CAWSESAASREQYF

CDR3 length: 14
D gene: -
V gene: TRBV5-4
J gene: TRBJ2-2
clone size: -
CDR3 DNA: TGTGCCAGCAGCTTGGGCAGCCACACCGGGGAGCTGTTTTTT
CDR3 protein: CASSLGSHTGELFF

CDR3 length: 14
D gene: -
V gene: TRBV30
J gene: TRBJ1-2
clone size: -
CDR3 DNA: TGTGCCTGGAGTGCCGGGACAACAAACTATGGCTACACCTTC
CDR3 protein: CAWSAGTTNYGYTF

CDR3 length: 14
D gene: -
V gene: TRBV6-5
J gene: TRBJ1-1
clone size: -
CDR3 DNA: TGTGCCAGCAGTTACTCCCCAGGGAACACTGAAGCTTTCTTT
CDR3 protein: CASSYSPGNTEAFF

CDR3 length: 13
D gene: -
V gene: TRBV30
J gene: TRBJ1-5
clone size: -
CDR3 DNA: TGTGCCTGGAGCAAGGGCAGGGATCAGCCCCAGCATTTT
CDR3 protein: CAWSKGRDQPQHF

CDR3 length: 16
D gene: -
V gene: TRBV5-1
J gene: TRBJ2-2
clone size: -
CDR3 DNA: TGCGCCAGCAGCCCATCTCGGGGACGGGACACCGGGGAGCTGTTTTTT
CDR3 protein: CASSPSRGRDTGELFF

CDR3 length: 14
D gene: -
V gene: TRBV29-1
J gene: TRBJ1-1
clone size: -
CDR3 DNA: TGCAGCGTCGGGGCCTGGGCGGGGGCGGCTGAAGCTTTCTTT
CDR3 protein: CSVGAWAGAAEAFF

CDR3 length: 15
D gene: TRBD1
V gene: TRBV28
J gene: TRBJ1-5
clone size: -
CDR3 DNA: TGTGCCAGCAGTCGCAGGACAGGGAACAATCAGCCCCAGCATTTT
CDR3 protein: CASSRRTGNNQPQHF

CDR3 length: 15
D gene: -
V gene: TRBV29-1
J gene: TRBJ2-2
clone size: -
CDR3 DNA: TGCAGCGTTGAAAGTCAGGGGTCGAACACCGGGGAGCTGTTTTTT
CDR3 protein: CSVESQGSNTGELFF

CDR3 length: 11
D gene: -
V gene: TRBV20-1
J gene: TRBJ2-4
clone size: -
CDR3 DNA: TGCAGTGCTAGAGGGTCGTACATTCAGTACTTC
CDR3 protein: CSARGSYIQYF

CDR3 length: 14
D gene: TRBD1
V gene: TRBV30
J gene: TRBJ1-2
clone size: -
CDR3 DNA: TGTGCCTGGACAAACCGGGACAGGCACTATGGCTACACCTTC
CDR3 protein: CAWTNRDRHYGYTF

CDR3 length: 12
D gene: -
V gene: TRBV20-1
J gene: TRBJ1-2
clone size: -
CDR3 DNA: TGCAGTGCTATAGGCAGCCTCTATGGCTACACCTTC
CDR3 protein: CSAIGSLYGYTF

CDR3 length: 15
D gene: -
V gene: TRBV20-1
J gene: TRBJ2-5
clone size: -
CDR3 DNA: TGCAGTGCTAGAGAATATGGGGGGCTGGGGGAGACCCAGTACTTC
CDR3 protein: CSAREYGGLGETQYF

CDR3 length: 15
D gene: TRBD1
V gene: TRBV20-1
J gene: TRBJ2-4
clone size: -
CDR3 DNA: TGCAGTGCTAGAGTCACAGGGGATATTTCAAACATTCAGTACTTC
CDR3 protein: CSARVTGDISNIQYF

CDR3 length: 14
D gene: TRBD1
V gene: TRBV30
J gene: TRBJ2-5
clone size: -
CDR3 DNA: TGTGCCTGGAGTCTCGGACAGGGACGGGAGACCCAGTACTTC
CDR3 protein: CAWSLGQGRETQYF

CDR3 length: 16
D gene: -
V gene: TRBV13
J gene: TRBJ2-7
clone size: -
CDR3 DNA: TGTGCCAGCAGCCTCGGATTTGGCTTAGAGTCCTACGAGCAGTACTTC
CDR3 protein: CASSLGFGLESYEQYF